The present T cell receptor beta chain was sequenced within a study of breast tumors, draining lymph nodes, adjacent tissues. General observations from the study: Most tumor T cells seemingly derive from lymph node, then expand in tumor. Compared with basal-like, luminal-like tumors shared significantly more repertoire with nontumor tissue. The lymph node origin of tumor T cells was framed as consistent with a hypothesis, not demonstrated.

TCRdb passed the multiplex PCR reads through MiXCR, listing each CDR3 protein once. The sample consists of 200,000 to 300,000 distinct CDR3 sequences, 30% of them appearing once. A word on this clonotype: The antigen is unknown.

The CDR3 spans 16 residues. The ends were cut back, 4 bases at V and 3 bases at J, with 17 bases in the middle. The germline gives CDR1 SGHDT, CDR2 YYEEEE. Breast cancer patients provided tissue from their axillary draining lymph nodes. What was sequenced was axillary lymph node tissue. The TCR originated in a female donor with breast cancer. Some clones in this sample may be carry-over from other donors' samples. V usage is TRBV5-6 and J usage is TRBJ2-1; D might be TRBD2 (5 bases). This chain's CDR3 is CASSGLKGIFYNEQFF. The CDR3 region has the DNA TGTGCCAGCAGCGGACTGAAAGGGATTTTCTACAATGAGCAGTTCTTC.